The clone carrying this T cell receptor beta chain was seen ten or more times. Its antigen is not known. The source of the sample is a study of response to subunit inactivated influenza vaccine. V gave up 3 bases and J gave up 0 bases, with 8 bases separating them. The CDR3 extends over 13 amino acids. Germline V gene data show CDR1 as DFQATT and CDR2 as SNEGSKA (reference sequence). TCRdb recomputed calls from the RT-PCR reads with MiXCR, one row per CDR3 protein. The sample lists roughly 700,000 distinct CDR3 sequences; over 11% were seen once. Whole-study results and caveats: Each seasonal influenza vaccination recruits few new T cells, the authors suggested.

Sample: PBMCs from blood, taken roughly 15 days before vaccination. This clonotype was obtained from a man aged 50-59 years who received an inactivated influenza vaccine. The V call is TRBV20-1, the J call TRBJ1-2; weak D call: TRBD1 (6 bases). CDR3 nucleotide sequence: TGCAGTGCTAGGGACAGCACTAACTATGGCTACACCTTC. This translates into CSARDSTNYGYTF.